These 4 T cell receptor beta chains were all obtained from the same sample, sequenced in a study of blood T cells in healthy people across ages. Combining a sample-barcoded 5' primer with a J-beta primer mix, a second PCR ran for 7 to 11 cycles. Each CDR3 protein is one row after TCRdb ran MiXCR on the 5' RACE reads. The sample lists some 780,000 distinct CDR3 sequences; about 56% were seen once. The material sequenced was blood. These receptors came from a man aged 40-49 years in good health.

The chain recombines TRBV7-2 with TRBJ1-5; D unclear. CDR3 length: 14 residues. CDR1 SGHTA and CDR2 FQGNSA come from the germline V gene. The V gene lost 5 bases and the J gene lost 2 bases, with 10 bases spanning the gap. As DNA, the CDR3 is TGTGCCAGCAGCCTCCCAGGCTGCAATCAGCCCCAGCATTTT. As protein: CASSLPGCNQPQHF.

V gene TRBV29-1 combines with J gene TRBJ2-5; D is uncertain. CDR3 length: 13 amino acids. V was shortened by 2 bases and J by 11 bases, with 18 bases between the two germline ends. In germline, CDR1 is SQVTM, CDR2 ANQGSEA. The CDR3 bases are TGCAGCGTTGAACCCGGGTCCTACAATGAGCAGTACTTC. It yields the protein CSVEPGSYNEQYF. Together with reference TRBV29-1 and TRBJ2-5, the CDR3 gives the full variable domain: SAVISQKPSRDICQRGTSLTIQCQVDSQVTMMFWYRQQPGQSLTLIATANQGSEATYESGFVIDKFPISRPNLTFSTLTVSNMSPEDSSIYLCSVEPGSYNEQYFGPGTRLLVL.

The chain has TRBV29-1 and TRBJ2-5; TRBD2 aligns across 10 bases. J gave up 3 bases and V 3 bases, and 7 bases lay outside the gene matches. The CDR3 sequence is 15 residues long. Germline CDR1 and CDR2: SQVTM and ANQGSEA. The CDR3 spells CSVDGLAGVEETQYF. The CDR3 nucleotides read TGCAGCGTTGACGGGCTAGCGGGGGTTGAAGAGACCCAGTACTTC.

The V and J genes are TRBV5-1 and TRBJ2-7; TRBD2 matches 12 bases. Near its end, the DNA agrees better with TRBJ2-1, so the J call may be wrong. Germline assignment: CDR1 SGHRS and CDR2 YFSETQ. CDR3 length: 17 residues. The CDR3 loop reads CASSDPSGRDIPNEQFF. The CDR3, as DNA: TGCGCCAGCAGCGACCCTAGCGGGAGGGACATACCGAATGAGCAGTTCTTC.